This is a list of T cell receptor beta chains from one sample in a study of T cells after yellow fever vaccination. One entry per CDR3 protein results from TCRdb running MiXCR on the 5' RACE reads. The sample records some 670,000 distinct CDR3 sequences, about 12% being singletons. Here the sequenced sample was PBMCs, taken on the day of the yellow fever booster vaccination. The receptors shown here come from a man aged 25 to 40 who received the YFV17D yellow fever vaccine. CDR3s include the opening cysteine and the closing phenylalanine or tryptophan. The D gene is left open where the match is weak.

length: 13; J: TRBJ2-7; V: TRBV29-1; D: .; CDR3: CSVGGGSSYEQYF
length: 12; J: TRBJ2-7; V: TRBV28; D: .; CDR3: CATGVGDYEQYF
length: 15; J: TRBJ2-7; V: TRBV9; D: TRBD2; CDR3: CASSPQAGVSYEQYF
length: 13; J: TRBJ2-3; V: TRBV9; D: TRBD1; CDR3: CASSTGQGDTQYF
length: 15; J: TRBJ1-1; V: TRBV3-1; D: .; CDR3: CASSPRGRLNTEAFF
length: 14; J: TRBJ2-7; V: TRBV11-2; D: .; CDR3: CASSLEGGIYEQYF
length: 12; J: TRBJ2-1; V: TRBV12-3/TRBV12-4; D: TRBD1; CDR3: CASRPSGQEQFF
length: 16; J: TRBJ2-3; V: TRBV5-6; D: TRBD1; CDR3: CASSLGGTGTTDTQYF
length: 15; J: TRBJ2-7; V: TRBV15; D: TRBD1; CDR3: CATSRERGLKDEQYF
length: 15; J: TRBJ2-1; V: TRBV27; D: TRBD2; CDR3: CASKDLAGVVNEQFF
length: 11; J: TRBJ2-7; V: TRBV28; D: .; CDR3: CASRTTGGQYF
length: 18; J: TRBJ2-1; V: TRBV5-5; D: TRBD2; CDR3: CASSTGTSGSFSYNEQFF
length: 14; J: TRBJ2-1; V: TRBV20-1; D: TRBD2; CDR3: CSASPGGRHNEQFF
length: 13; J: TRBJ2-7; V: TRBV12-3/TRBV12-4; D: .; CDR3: CASSLRQGHEQYF
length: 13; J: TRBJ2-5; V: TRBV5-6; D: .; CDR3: CASSWDRHETQYF
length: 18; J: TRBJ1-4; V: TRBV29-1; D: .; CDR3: CSVEEEVFGAGRGEKLFF
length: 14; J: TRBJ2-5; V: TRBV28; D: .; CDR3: CASSRASAQETQYF
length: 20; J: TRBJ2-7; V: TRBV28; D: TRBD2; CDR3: CASSLSSGTSGRPRTYEQYF
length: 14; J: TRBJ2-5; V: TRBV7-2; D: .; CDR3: CASSSRELAVSQYF
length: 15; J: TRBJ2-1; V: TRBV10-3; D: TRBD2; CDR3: CASERAGLAGDEQFF
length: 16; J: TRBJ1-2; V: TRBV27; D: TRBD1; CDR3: CATKLQRDRGGDGYTF
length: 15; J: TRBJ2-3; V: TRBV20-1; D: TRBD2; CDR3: CSARGATSASDTQYF
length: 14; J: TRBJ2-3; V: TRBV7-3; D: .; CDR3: CASSSRPQGNTQYF
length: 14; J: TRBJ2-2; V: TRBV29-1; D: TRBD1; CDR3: CSATDRVTAGELFF
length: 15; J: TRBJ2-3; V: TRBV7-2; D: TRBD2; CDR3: CASSIAGPPGDTQYF
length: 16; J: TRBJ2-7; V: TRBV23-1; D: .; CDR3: CASSTGIGRPFYEQYF
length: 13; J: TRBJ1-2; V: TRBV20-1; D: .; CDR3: CSARRTGSHGYTF
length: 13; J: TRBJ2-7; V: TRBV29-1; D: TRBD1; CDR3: CSVNTGGHYEQYF
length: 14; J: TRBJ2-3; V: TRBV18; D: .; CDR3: CASSPARSSDTQYF
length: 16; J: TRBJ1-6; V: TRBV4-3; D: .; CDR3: CASSQAGSRVDSPLHF
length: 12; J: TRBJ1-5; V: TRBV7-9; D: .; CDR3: CASSLEGEPQHF
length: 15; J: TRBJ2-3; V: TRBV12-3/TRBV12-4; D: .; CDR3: CASNPFGQSTDTQYF
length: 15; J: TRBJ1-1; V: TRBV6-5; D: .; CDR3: CASSYGPGKDTEAFF
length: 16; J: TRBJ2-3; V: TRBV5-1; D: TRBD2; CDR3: CASSLTSGTSTDTQYF
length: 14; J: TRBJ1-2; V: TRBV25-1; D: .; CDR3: CASSRSGAADGYTF
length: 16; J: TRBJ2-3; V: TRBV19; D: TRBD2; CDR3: CASSHLAGTNTDTQYF
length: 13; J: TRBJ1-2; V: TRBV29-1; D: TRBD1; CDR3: CSVTGTGGAGYTF
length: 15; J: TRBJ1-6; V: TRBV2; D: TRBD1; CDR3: CASSQQGTGNSPLHF
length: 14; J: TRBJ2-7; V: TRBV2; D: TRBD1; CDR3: CASTPGTGDYEQYF
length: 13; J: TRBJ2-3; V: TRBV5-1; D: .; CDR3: CASTSPGTDTQYF
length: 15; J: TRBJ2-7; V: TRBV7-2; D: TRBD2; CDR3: CASSSPLAGTYEQYF
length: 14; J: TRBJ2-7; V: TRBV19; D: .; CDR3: CASSITANSYEQYF
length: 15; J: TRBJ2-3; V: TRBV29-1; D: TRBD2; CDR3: CSVVGTSGRRDTQYF
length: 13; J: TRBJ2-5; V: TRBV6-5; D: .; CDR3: CASSYSYQETQYF
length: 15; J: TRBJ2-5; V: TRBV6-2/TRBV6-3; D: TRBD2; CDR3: CASFSGTSGIKTQYF
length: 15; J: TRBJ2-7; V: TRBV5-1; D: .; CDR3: CASSFEGGELYEQYF
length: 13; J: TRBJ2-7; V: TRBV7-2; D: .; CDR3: CASTLPPAYEQYF
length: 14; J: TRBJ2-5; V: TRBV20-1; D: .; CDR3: CSANPTEVGETQYF
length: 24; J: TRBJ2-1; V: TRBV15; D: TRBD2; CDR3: CATSRLGLAGVQGSDLTSGYQQFF
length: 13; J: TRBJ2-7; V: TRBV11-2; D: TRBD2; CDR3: CASRRREAGEQYF
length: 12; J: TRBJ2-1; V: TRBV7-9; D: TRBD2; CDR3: CASSLGASGLLF
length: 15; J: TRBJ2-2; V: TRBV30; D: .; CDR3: CAWSGGRSNTGELFF
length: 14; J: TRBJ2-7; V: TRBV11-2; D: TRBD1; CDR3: CASSLGQDLDEQYF
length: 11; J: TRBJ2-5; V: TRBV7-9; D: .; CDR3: CASSLTGTTYF
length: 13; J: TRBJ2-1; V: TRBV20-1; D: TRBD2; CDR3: CSARDLTGGEQFF
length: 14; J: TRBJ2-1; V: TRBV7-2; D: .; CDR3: CASSYSLWDNEQFF
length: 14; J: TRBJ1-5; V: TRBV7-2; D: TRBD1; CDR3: CASSFTGGNQPQHF
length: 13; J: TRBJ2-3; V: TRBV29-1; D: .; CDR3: CSSGVGVSDTQYF